The 21 T cell receptor beta chains below were found in one sample sequenced in a study of blood T cell repertoires in COVID-19. Profiling relied on immunoSEQ multiplex PCR, and the TCRdb table lists in-frame clones only, not all of them. The sample lists some 100,000 clones, around 90% occurring once. Sequencing was done on a sample of peripheral blood. The origin of the receptors is a man aged 50 to 60 with acute or convalescent COVID-19.

The V and J genes are TRBV3-1 (or the pseudogene TRBV3-2) and TRBJ2-1; tentatively, D is TRBD1 (5 bases). Trimming pared 0 bases from V and 4 bases from J, leaving 10 bases between. Germline lookup yields CDR1 LGHDT and CDR2 YNNKEL (reference sequence). The CDR3 is 15 amino acids. The CDR3 reads CASSQERRGYNEQFF. The CDR3 bases are TGTGCCAGCAGCCAAGAAAGAAGGGGATACAATGAGCAGTTCTTC.

This clone was seen once. The chain uses TRBV19 and TRBJ1-2; tentatively, D is TRBD1 (5 bases). Germline CDR1 reads LNHDA; CDR2 reads SQIVND (reference sequence). This CDR3 spans 15 amino acids. V was shortened by 1 base and J by 8 bases, with 17 bases between the two germline ends. CDR3 in DNA: TGTGCCAGTAGTATAGCCCCTGGGCAGGGCTGGGGCTACACCTTC. Protein product: CASSIAPGQGWGYTF.

The J gene is TRBJ1-2, the V gene TRBV7-2, with D possibly TRBD1 on 6 matching bases. The CDR3 consists of 15 residues. Germline V gives CDR1 SGHTA, CDR2 FQGNSA. The V gene lost 3 bases and the J gene lost 7 bases, with 18 bases spanning the gap. CDR3 sequence: CASSFPSTGGSGYTF. DNA of the CDR3: TGTGCCAGCAGCTTTCCCTCCACGGGGGGCTCTGGCTACACCTTC.

The V gene is TRBV6-6, the J gene TRBJ2-5; TRBD1 agrees at 9 bases. The CDR3 covers 15 residues. Germline-derived CDR1 and CDR2 are MNHNY and SVGAGI (reference sequence). The V and J ends lost 6 bases and 7 bases, in that order; junction bases with no gene match: 12. For the CDR3, the DNA is TGTGCCAGCAGAAGCCTGGGACAGGGAGGAGGGACCCAGTACTTC. Protein product: CASRSLGQGGGTQYF.

A note on this clone: Other DNA sequences within the sample encode an identical CDR3. This chain links TRBV5-1 with TRBJ2-1; 12 bases align to TRBD2. This CDR3 is built from 15 residues. Germline assignment: CDR1 SGHRS and CDR2 YFSETQ. V lost 4 bases and J lost 5; bases outside the gene matches: 4. The CDR3 sequence: CASSLTSGGNNEQFF. For the CDR3, the DNA is TGCGCCAGCAGCCTGACTAGCGGGGGTAACAATGAGCAGTTCTTC.

The rearrangement joins TRBV29-1 to TRBJ2-1; 9 positions agree with TRBD2. Germline V gives CDR1 SQVTM, CDR2 ANQGSEA. J was trimmed by 2 bases and V by 0 bases; bases with no gene match: 5. This CDR3 spans 16 amino acids. The CDR3 loop reads CSVEDSKRGAYNEQFF. CDR3 bases: TGCAGCGTTGAAGATAGTAAGCGGGGGGCCTACAATGAGCAGTTCTTC.

J is TRBJ2-1 and V is TRBV12-5; TRBD2 matches at 13 bases. V lost 5 bases and J lost 6; bases outside the gene matches: 4. Germline values: CDR1 LGHNT, CDR2 FRNRAP. The CDR3 spans 15 residues. Written as DNA, the CDR3 is TGTGCTAGTGGTCCCGGACTAGCGGGGGCCAATGAGCAGTTCTTC. Its protein product is CASGPGLAGANEQFF.

The chain has TRBV29-1 and TRBJ1-4, with D unclear. This CDR3 has 13 residues. V was pared by 7 bases and J by 7 bases, with 16 bases between. CDR1 and CDR2 from the germline V gene are SQVTM and ANQGSEA. In DNA form, the CDR3 reads TGCAGCGCCGGAGGAGGGTCGGGTGAAAAACTGTTTTTT. As protein: CSAGGGSGEKLFF.

The chain uses TRBV9 and TRBJ1-2; D gene uncertain. V lost 2 bases, J lost 1 base, and 6 bases lay in between. The germline CDR1 and CDR2 sequences are SGDLS and YYNGEE. This CDR3 is built from 13 residues. As DNA, the CDR3 is TGTGCCAGCAGCGTGAGGGTTAACTATGGCTACACCTTC. Translating it yields CASSVRVNYGYTF.

This chain links TRBV3-1 (or the pseudogene TRBV3-2) with TRBJ2-2; 7 bases line up with TRBD2. J gave up 2 bases and V 4 bases, and 4 bases lay outside the gene matches. The germline V gene has CDR1 LGHDT and CDR2 YNNKEL (reference sequence). The CDR3 length is 15 residues. CDR3 in DNA: TGTGCCAGCAGCCCGACTAGCCATAACACCGGGGAGCTGTTTTTT. Protein sequence: CASSPTSHNTGELFF.

This clone was detected once. J is TRBJ1-1 and V is TRBV5-1; a possible D gene is TRBD1 (6 bases). Germline V gene lookup returns CDR1 SGHRS and CDR2 YFSETQ. Trimming cost V 4 bases and J 0 bases, with 22 bases left between them. The CDR3 runs 18 residues. CDR3 bases: TGCGCCAGCAGCCATACCATGACAGGTTCAGTTATGAACACTGAAGCTTTCTTT. Translation gives CASSHTMTGSVMNTEAFF.

This clone was observed once. The rearrangement uses TRBV11-2 and TRBJ1-1; 7 bases align to TRBD1. Germline lookup yields CDR1 SGHAT and CDR2 FQNNGV. The junction had 3 bases not matched to a gene; V was cut back by 5 bases and J by 3 bases. The length of the CDR3 is 13 residues. DNA of the CDR3: TGTGCCAGCAGCCAAGACAGGGACACTGAAGCTTTCTTT. This translates into CASSQDRDTEAFF. Complete variable domain (other parts from reference TRBV11-2 and TRBJ1-1): EAGVAQSPRYKIIEKRQSVAFWCNPISGHATLYWYQQILGQGPKLLIQFQNNGVVDDSQLPKDRFSAERLKGVDSTLKIQPAKLEDSAVYLCASSQDRDTEAFFGQGTRLTVV.

V usage is TRBV6-5 and J usage is TRBJ1-6, with TRBD1 as a possible D gene (6 bases). The V gene lost 6 bases and the J gene lost 10 bases, with 16 bases spanning the gap. The germline V gene encodes CDR1 MNHEY and CDR2 SVGAGI. The CDR3 consists of 14 residues. The CDR3 DNA is TGTGCCAGCAGGGCAGGGGCCGGGGAGTCACCCCTCCACTTT. It specifies CASRAGAGESPLHF.

The J gene is TRBJ1-1, the V gene TRBV6-5, with D perhaps TRBD1 (6 bases). Trimming shortened V by 7 bases and J by 0 bases, and 12 bases separated the two germline ends. The CDR3 has 14 amino acids. Germline values: CDR1 MNHEY, CDR2 SVGAGI. CDR3: CASMGGQLNTEAFF. CDR3 in DNA: TGTGCCAGCATGGGGGGGCAGTTGAACACTGAAGCTTTCTTT.

J is TRBJ2-5 and V is TRBV6-2 or TRBV6-3; 8 nucleotides match TRBD1. The germline V gene encodes CDR1 MNHEY and CDR2 SVGEGT. The CDR3 has 19 residues. J gave up 3 bases and V 3 bases, and 18 bases lay outside the gene matches. CDR3 in amino acids: CASSYGQGAGTPRKETQYF. CDR3 nucleotides: TGTGCCAGCAGTTATGGTCAGGGGGCAGGGACCCCACGAAAAGAGACCCAGTACTTC.

This chain links TRBV7-2 with TRBJ2-7; 11 bases are shared with TRBD2. Trimming removed 0 bases from V and 3 bases from J; junction bases left unmatched: 4. The CDR3 sequence is 16 residues long. Germline-derived CDR1 and CDR2 are SGHTA and FQGNSA. The CDR3 region is CASSLATSGGFYEQYF. DNA of the CDR3: TGTGCCAGCAGCTTAGCTACTAGCGGGGGATTCTACGAGCAGTACTTC.

This chain uses TRBV6-5 with TRBJ2-7; TRBD1 might be the D (5 bases). Germline V gene sequence: CDR1 MNHEY, CDR2 SVGAGI. This CDR3 spans 13 amino acids. Trimming cost V 5 bases and J 3 bases, with 11 bases left between them. The CDR3 reads CASSKGSGYEQYF. CDR3 nucleotides: TGTGCCAGCAGTAAGGGGTCAGGCTACGAGCAGTACTTC.

This chain uses TRBV21-1 with TRBJ2-3; TRBD2, as called in the table, went unchecked against the DNA. TRBV21-1 is a recognized pseudogene. This CDR3 contains 16 residues. In DNA, the CDR3 is TGTGCCAGCAGCGACGAGACTAGCGGGATTACAGATACGCAGTATTTT. Translating gives CASSDETSGITDTQYF.

The V and J genes are TRBV19 and TRBJ1-2, with D perhaps matching TRBD1 (5 bases). CDR1 and CDR2 from the germline V gene are LNHDA and SQIVND (reference sequence). The CDR3 contains 12 residues. The V end lost 5 bases, the J end lost 8 bases, and 12 bases lay between the germline ends. DNA of the CDR3: TGTGCCAGTAGTCCACGACAGTCCGGCTACACCTTC. This gives the protein CASSPRQSGYTF.

The genes are TRBV11-2 and TRBJ1-5; 7 bases map to TRBD1. Trimming cost V 3 bases and J 5 bases; bases outside gene matches: 7. CDR3 size: 15 residues. Germline V gene lookup returns CDR1 SGHAT and CDR2 FQNNGV. CDR3 DNA sequence: TGTGCCAGCAGCTTGCAGGGGGGTGGCTATCAGCCCCAGCATTTT. It specifies CASSLQGGGYQPQHF.

DNA for the CDR3: TGTGCCAGTAGTATAGATCTCCGGACAGGGGGGACCTACGAGCAGTACTTC. Translation gives CASSIDLRTGGTYEQYF. The chain combines TRBV19 with TRBJ2-7; 10 positions match TRBD1. With V trimmed by 0 bases and J by 2 bases, 7 bases remained unmatched. The CDR3 runs 17 residues. Germline V gives CDR1 LNHDA, CDR2 SQIVND (reference sequence). Together with reference TRBV19 and TRBJ2-7, the CDR3 gives the full variable domain: DGGITQSPKYLFRKEGQNVTLSCEQNLNHDAMYWYRQDPGQGLRLIYYSQIVNDFQKGDIAEGYSVSREKKESFPLTVTSAQKNPTAFYLCASSIDLRTGGTYEQYFGPGTRLTVT.